This T cell receptor beta chain is from a study of T cell repertoires in cytomegalovirus infection. Background on the study: It was the public TCR beta signatures that indicated both CMV infection and matching HLA type. General study results and limits: Clonotypes of TCR beta that were HLA-C-restricted and CMV-specific dominated the ex vivo response. Summed frequency of shared TCR beta families picked out CMV carriers who also had the relevant HLA.

Of note for this clonotype: Antigen unknown.

TCRdb ran MiXCR on the reads and lists one entry per CDR3 protein. The sample yields fewer than 850,000 distinct CDR3 sequences, about 29% seen once. The material was cultured CD8+ T cells from PBMCs, obtained from culture after CMV antigen stimulation. This receptor was obtained from a human donor in good health (CMV status not recorded). Some clones in this sample may be carry-over from other donors' samples.

The CDR3 region is CASTFIAGGSTDTQYF. The CDR3 DNA reads TGTGCCAGCACTTTTATAGCGGGGGGGAGCACAGATACGCAGTATTTT. The chain employs TRBV27 and TRBJ2-3, with 11 bases fitting TRBD2. After removal of 7 bases from V and 0 bases from J, the junction contained 6 bases not matched to a gene. Germline lookup yields CDR1 MNHEY and CDR2 SMNVEV (reference sequence). The CDR3 runs 16 residues.